This TCR beta chain originates from a study of T cells in Graves' hyperthyroidism and ophthalmopathy. V shed 4 bases, J shed 6 bases, and the junction held 7 bases outside the gene matches. CDR1 and CDR2 (germline): MNHNS, SASEGT. The CDR3 is made up of 15 amino acids. This clonotype was seen ten or more times. Amplification targeted TCR beta CDR3 regions from RNA transcripts. A first-round RT-PCR of the TCR CDR3 used the HTBI primer set. TCRdb reprocessed the multiplex PCR reads with MiXCR, giving one entry per CDR3 protein. Altogether about 720,000 distinct CDR3 sequences are present, under 20% being singletons, with the ten largest covering 16%.

The sequence was obtained from a woman aged 50 to 60 with Graves' hyperthyroidism that later progressed to Graves' ophthalmopathy. The chain combines TRBV6-1 with TRBJ2-1, with TRBD1 matching 9 bases. Sequenced: blood. The CDR3 reads CASSVTRTGVNEQFF. In nucleotides, the CDR3 is TGTGCCAGCAGTGTAACAAGGACAGGGGTCAATGAGCAGTTCTTC.